One sample yielded the 26 T cell receptor beta chains listed below, sequenced in a study of blood T cell repertoires in COVID-19 (dated by TCRdb to the early 2020s). Libraries were constructed by the immunoSEQ multiplex PCR assay. What TCRdb holds here is the immuneACCESS table cut down to in-frame rearrangements. Part of the clones is not present; checked against another copy, under half of the missing clones reflect an unresolved V gene, and the others are unexplained. This sample holds tens of thousands of clones; less than 85% were observed only once. Of the sample, 4.4% is held by the ten largest clones. The material sequenced was peripheral blood. The source is a man in his forties or fifties with active COVID-19.

This clone was detected only a few times. V usage is TRBV2 and J usage is TRBJ1-2, with D maybe TRBD1 (5 bases). The CDR3 runs 13 residues. Germline V gene lookup returns CDR1 SNHLY and CDR2 FYNNEI. The germline V and J ends were trimmed by 2 bases and 3 bases, with 7 bases remaining between them. The CDR3 reads CASSEPRDYGYTF. Here the CDR3 DNA reads TGTGCCAGCAGTGAACCCAGGGACTATGGCTACACCTTC.

The chain recombines TRBV5-1 with TRBJ2-2; 9 nucleotides match TRBD2. V shed 3 bases, J shed 0 bases, and the junction held 9 bases outside the gene matches. CDR1 and CDR2 (germline): SGHRS, YFSETQ. The CDR3 length is 18 residues. CDR3 DNA: TGCGCCAGCAGCTGGGAGGTTAGCGGGGGATCGAACACCGGGGAGCTGTTTTTT. It codes for CASSWEVSGGSNTGELFF.

The CDR3 protein is CASSSDRASPLHF. CDR3 bases: TGTGCCAGCAGTTCCGACAGGGCTTCACCCCTCCACTTT. This rearrangement joins TRBV6-5 to TRBJ1-6, with 7 bases identical to TRBD1. Germline CDR1 reads MNHEY; CDR2 reads SVGAGI. The CDR3 is 13 amino acids. V dropped 4 bases and J dropped 9; count of bases not matched to a gene: 3.

The chain is built from TRBV11-3 and TRBJ2-2, with TRBD1 identical over 8 bases. V gave up 4 bases and J gave up 7 bases; unmatched junction bases: 8. Germline V gene sequence: CDR1 SGHNT, CDR2 YENEEA. This CDR3 is 15 amino acids long. The CDR3, as DNA: TGTGCCAGCAGCTACGGACAGGGTCATAACGGGGAGCTGTTTTTT. It is translated as CASSYGQGHNGELFF.

This chain joins TRBV6-5 and TRBJ2-1; 8 nucleotides align to TRBD1. This CDR3 is built from 11 residues. V was pared by 6 bases and J by 8 bases, with 0 bases of the junction left unmatched. Germline assignment: CDR1 MNHEY and CDR2 SVGAGI. CDR3 coding DNA: TGTGCCAGCAGACAGGGGGATGAGCAGTTCTTC. It yields the protein CASRQGDEQFF.

J is TRBJ1-1 and V is TRBV9; no firm D call. Germline V gene data show CDR1 as SGDLS and CDR2 as YYNGEE. Trimming removed 0 bases from V and 0 bases from J, with 9 bases in between. This CDR3 contains 15 residues. The CDR3 loop reads CASSVVPVMNTEAFF. The CDR3 DNA follows: TGTGCCAGCAGCGTAGTCCCAGTCATGAACACTGAAGCTTTCTTT.

The V call is TRBV2, the J call TRBJ2-5, with unresolved D. The CDR3 runs to 14 residues. Germline V gene data show CDR1 as SNHLY and CDR2 as FYNNEI. V lost 4 bases and J lost 1, with 10 bases in between. The CDR3 spells CASSAPSTQETQYF. Here the CDR3 DNA reads TGTGCCAGCAGTGCCCCTAGTACCCAAGAGACCCAGTACTTC.

The chain carries TRBV5-4 and TRBJ2-7; the match to TRBD2 covers 7 bases. Per germline, CDR1 SGHNT and CDR2 YYREEE (reference sequence). V dropped 5 bases and J dropped 0; count of bases not matched to a gene: 2. The CDR3 is 13 residues long. The CDR3 DNA follows: TGTGCCAGCAGACGGGACTACTCCTACGAGCAGTACTTC. It yields the protein CASRRDYSYEQYF.

The J gene is TRBJ2-7, the V gene TRBV19; D is unclear. V gave up 5 bases and J gave up 3 bases, with 11 bases separating them. Germline lookup yields CDR1 LNHDA and CDR2 SQIVND (reference sequence). The CDR3 totals 13 residues. The CDR3 DNA follows: TGTGCCAGTAGTGTGGGCCGGTTCTACGAGCAGTACTTC. Encoded protein: CASSVGRFYEQYF.

The chain carries TRBV13 and TRBJ2-7, with D possibly matching TRBD1 (6 bases). CDR3 length equals 14 residues. Per germline, CDR1 PRHDT and CDR2 FYEKMQ (reference sequence). With 6 bases removed from V and 7 bases from J, the gap between germline ends came to 19 bases. CDR3 nucleotides: TGTGCCAGCAGGACCCTGACAGGATCTGGGGAGCAGTACTTC. Amino acids: CASRTLTGSGEQYF.

V gene TRBV18 combines with J gene TRBJ1-2; 11 bases fit TRBD1. After removal of 3 bases from V and 7 bases from J, the junction contained 4 bases not matched to a gene. Per the germline V gene, CDR1 is KGHSH and CDR2 is LQKENI. This CDR3 has 14 residues. The CDR3 loop reads CASSPGQGAFGYTF. Written as DNA, the CDR3 is TGTGCCAGCTCACCCGGACAGGGGGCCTTTGGCTACACCTTC. Drawing the rest from reference TRBV18 and TRBJ1-2, the complete variable domain is NAGVMQNPRHLVRRRGQEARLRCSPMKGHSHVYWYRQLPEEGLKFMVYLQKENIIDESGMPKERFSAEFPKEGPSILRIQQVVRGDSAAYFCASSPGQGAFGYTFGSGTRLTVV.

V gene TRBV7-9 combines with J gene TRBJ2-2, with a tentative D call TRBD2 (5 bases). The CDR3 length is 14 residues. V was pared by 6 bases and J by 3 bases, with 11 bases between. Germline V gene lookup returns CDR1 SEHNR and CDR2 FQNEAQ (reference sequence). The CDR3 spells CASSPFSDTGELFF. The CDR3 DNA reads TGTGCCAGCAGTCCATTTAGCGACACCGGGGAGCTGTTTTTT.

The V call is TRBV18, the J call TRBJ2-1; 7 nucleotides line up with TRBD1. V lost 2 bases, J lost 4 bases, and 5 bases stayed unmatched. Germline assignment: CDR1 KGHSH and CDR2 LQKENI. This CDR3 contains 15 residues. CDR3 sequence (DNA): TGTGCCAGCTCACCAGGCACAGGGGCATACAATGAGCAGTTCTTC. This encodes CASSPGTGAYNEQFF.

This rearrangement joins TRBV6-5 to TRBJ2-7, with 11 positions matching TRBD1. Germline V gene lookup returns CDR1 MNHEY and CDR2 SVGAGI. V shed 6 bases and J 1 base; nucleotides not matched to a gene: 5. The CDR3 extends over 15 amino acids. The CDR3 here is CASRGGTGGSYEQYF. The CDR3 nucleotides are TGTGCCAGCAGAGGCGGGACAGGGGGTTCCTACGAGCAGTACTTC.

This rearrangement joins TRBV2 to TRBJ2-2, with D possibly matching TRBD2 (6 bases). The V and J ends lost 9 bases and 6 bases respectively, with 17 bases between them. The CDR3 has 14 amino acids. Germline loops: CDR1 SNHLY, CDR2 FYNNEI. The CDR3 coding sequence is TGTGCCAGTAGGGACTTTCCTGGGGCCGGGGAGCTGTTTTTT. It encodes CASRDFPGAGELFF. Complete variable domain (other parts from reference TRBV2 and TRBJ2-2): EPEVTQTPSHQVTQMGQEVILRCVPISNHLYFYWYRQILGQKVEFLVSFYNNEISEKSEIFDDQFSVERPDGSNFTLKIRSTKLEDSAMYFCASRDFPGAGELFFGEGSRLTVL.

This sequence joins TRBV24-1 and TRBJ2-3; D is possibly TRBD1 (5 bases). CDR1 is KGHDR, CDR2 SFDVKD, per germline. V shed 9 bases and J shed 2 bases, with 14 bases lying between them. The CDR3 is 14 amino acids. CDR3 sequence reads: CATAGPLSTDTQYF. DNA of the CDR3: TGTGCCACCGCAGGGCCTTTGTCCACAGATACGCAGTATTTT.

J is TRBJ1-2 and V is TRBV4-1; the D gene is possibly TRBD1 (6 bases). CDR3 size: 14 residues. V was shortened by 1 base and J by 8 bases, with 14 bases between the two germline ends. Looked up from germline, CDR1 is MGHRA and CDR2 is YSYEKL. The CDR3 is CASSQASGEGGYTF. CDR3 DNA sequence: TGCGCCAGCAGCCAAGCTTCAGGGGAGGGAGGCTACACCTTC.

The genes are TRBV5-4 and TRBJ1-1; possibly TRBD1 for D (5 bases). V was shortened by 3 bases and J by 4 bases, with 7 bases between the two germline ends. This CDR3 region has 12 residues. CDR1 is SGHNT, CDR2 YYREEE, per germline (reference sequence). CDR3 sequence reads: CASSSTGTEAFF. The CDR3 DNA reads TGTGCCAGCAGCTCCACAGGCACTGAAGCTTTCTTT. Full variable domain (remainder filled in from reference TRBV5-4 and TRBJ1-1): ETGVTQSPTHLIKTRGQQVTLRCSSQSGHNTVSWYQQALGQGPQFIFQYYREEENGRGNFPPRFSGLQFPNYSSELNVNALELDDSALYLCASSSTGTEAFFGQGTRLTVV.

The CDR3 loop reads CASSAGRGMYEQYF. CDR3 sequence (DNA): TGTGCCAGTAGTGCGGGACGTGGGATGTACGAGCAGTACTTC. The chain carries TRBV19 and TRBJ2-7, with a tentative D call TRBD2 (6 bases). The CDR3 is made up of 14 amino acids. Germline CDR1 is LNHDA and CDR2 is SQIVND (reference sequence). V lost 5 bases to trimming and J lost 4 bases, with 15 bases between them.

V and J are TRBV5-1 and TRBJ2-2, with 8 bases identical to TRBD2. V trimming: 4 bases; J trimming: 3 bases; junction bases outside the gene matches: 5. Germline CDR1 SGHRS, CDR2 YFSETQ. The CDR3 contains 15 residues. CDR3 in amino acids: CASSDYSGDTGELFF. The CDR3 DNA is TGCGCCAGCAGCGACTATAGCGGGGACACCGGGGAGCTGTTTTTT.

The chain couples TRBV3-1 (or the pseudogene TRBV3-2) to TRBJ1-1; D gene uncertain. The germline V gene has CDR1 LGHDT and CDR2 YNNKEL (reference sequence). Trimming removed 4 bases at V and 1 base at J, with 10 bases between. The CDR3 spans 14 residues. CDR3 residues: CASSPAGRNTEAFF. The CDR3 DNA reads TGTGCCAGCAGCCCAGCGGGAAGGAACACTGAAGCTTTCTTT.

V is TRBV6-6 and J is TRBJ2-5; D call uncertain. The germline CDR1 and CDR2 sequences are MNHNY and SVGAGI (reference sequence). The length of the CDR3 is 11 residues. Trimming stripped 6 bases from V and 1 base from J, with 3 bases between. CDR3 protein: CASSSQETQYF. As DNA, the CDR3 is TGTGCCAGCAGCAGCCAAGAGACCCAGTACTTC.

Written as DNA, the CDR3 is TGTGCCAGCAATGGACAGAACCTTAATCAGCCCCAGCATTTT. Translation: CASNGQNLNQPQHF. This chain joins TRBV6-5 and TRBJ1-5; possible D gene TRBD1, 6 bases. The V and J ends lost 7 bases and 4 bases respectively, with 14 bases between them. The CDR3 length is 14 residues. CDR1 is MNHEY, CDR2 SVGAGI, per germline.

The chain combines TRBV10-1 with TRBJ2-5; the D gene is possibly TRBD2 (5 bases). V was clipped by 0 bases and J by 5 bases, with 10 bases between them. This CDR3 region has 14 residues. The V gene's germline CDR1 is WNHNN and CDR2 SYGVQD (reference sequence). CDR3 nucleotide sequence: TGCGCCAGCAGTGAGTCGATAGCGCAGGAGACCCAGTACTTC. Amino acid sequence: CASSESIAQETQYF.

Comment on this clone: Other DNA sequences of this sample code for an identical CDR3. The V and J genes are TRBV7-2 and TRBJ1-2; TRBD1 is a possible D gene (6 bases). V was trimmed by 3 bases and J by 1 base, leaving 6 bases between them. The germline gives CDR1 SGHTA, CDR2 FQGNSA. CDR3 length: 13 amino acids. The CDR3 DNA sequence: TGTGCCAGCAGCTTGGACAGTAACTATGGCTACACCTTC. It is translated as CASSLDSNYGYTF.

The V gene is TRBV27, the J gene TRBJ2-2; D unresolved. The CDR3 totals 14 residues. Germline V lookup: CDR1 MNHEY, CDR2 SMNVEV (reference sequence). V lost 3 bases and J 1 base, leaving 6 bases between the germline ends. The CDR3 protein is CASSFAGNTGELFF. Written as DNA, the CDR3 is TGTGCCAGCAGTTTTGCAGGGAACACCGGGGAGCTGTTTTTT.